Following are 12 T cell receptor beta chains from one sample sequenced in a study of T cell responses to AZD1222 COVID-19 vaccine (dated by TCRdb to the early 2020s). The method was the immunoSEQ multiplex PCR assay. Here the immuneACCESS table is served through TCRdb, limited to in-frame sequences with V and J called. Missing clones are a known gap in these copies; in checked studies unresolved V genes cover under half, and the rest lacks a known reason. In this sample the table shows approximately 120,000 clones, 90% of which occur a single time. The ten largest clonotypes hold about 4.1% of the sample. In the paper's terms, the time point label means: baseline before first vaccination. The label giving this sample's treatment or condition can be read as: meningococcal conjugate vaccine given as trial control. The sequencing used peripheral blood, collected on day 0 of MenACWY control vaccination. These receptors all come from an adult in good health.

The J gene is TRBJ1-4, the V gene TRBV18; D is unclear. Trimming took off 2 bases at V and 5 bases at J, with 18 bases between the two ends. From germline, CDR1 is KGHSH and CDR2 LQKENI. This CDR3 contains 17 residues. CDR3 DNA: TGTGCCAGCTCACCAGCAGCCTTCCGGACCGGGAATGAAAAACTGTTTTTT. This gives the protein CASSPAAFRTGNEKLFF. Using reference TRBV18 and TRBJ1-4 for the parts outside the CDR3, the full variable domain is NAGVMQNPRHLVRRRGQEARLRCSPMKGHSHVYWYRQLPEEGLKFMVYLQKENIIDESGMPKERFSAEFPKEGPSILRIQQVVRGDSAAYFCASSPAAFRTGNEKLFFGSGTQLSVL.

This sequence joins TRBV12-3 or TRBV12-4 and TRBJ1-1; D may be TRBD1 (6 bases). V gave up 7 bases and J gave up 10 bases, with 19 bases separating them. The CDR3 runs 13 residues. The CDR3 region is CASTGVGGGGAFF. In DNA, the CDR3 is TGTGCCAGCACCGGTGTCGGGGGAGGGGGAGCTTTCTTT.

This clone was observed a few times. V usage is TRBV7-2 and J usage is TRBJ1-1, with D possibly matching TRBD1 (6 bases). Trimming took 5 bases from V and 10 from J, leaving 17 bases between them. This CDR3 is built from 13 residues. Germline V gene lookup returns CDR1 SGHTA and CDR2 FQGNSA. The CDR3 protein is CASSPKGGLLAFF. The CDR3, as DNA: TGTGCCAGCAGCCCCAAAGGGGGACTTCTAGCTTTCTTT.

The chain uses TRBV6-5 and TRBJ2-6, with TRBD1 matching over 7 bases. Germline trimming cut 6 bases from V and 7 bases from J; bases unmatched to any gene: 9. CDR1 is MNHEY, CDR2 SVGAGI, per germline. The CDR3 has 15 residues. CDR3 in DNA: TGTGCCAGCAGCTCCGACAGGGCTCAAGCCAACGTCCTGACTTTC. It specifies CASSSDRAQANVLTF.

The chain uses TRBV5-1 and TRBJ2-7, with TRBD1 matching over 8 bases. J was trimmed by 2 bases and V by 0 bases; bases with no gene match: 13. CDR3 length equals 18 residues. From germline, CDR1 is SGHRS and CDR2 YFSETQ. CDR3 DNA: TGCGCCAGCAGCTTGGCCAGGACTCAGGGGGCGAGGACCTACGAGCAGTACTTC. Translating gives CASSLARTQGARTYEQYF. Drawing the rest from reference TRBV5-1 and TRBJ2-7, the complete variable domain is KAGVTQTPRYLIKTRGQQVTLSCSPISGHRSVSWYQQTPGQGLQFLFEYFSETQRNKGNFPGRFSGRQFSNSRSEMNVSTLELGDSALYLCASSLARTQGARTYEQYFGPGTRLTVT.

V and J are TRBV18 and TRBJ2-1, with a weak D call TRBD2 (5 bases). The germline V gene encodes CDR1 KGHSH and CDR2 LQKENI. The CDR3 extends over 14 amino acids. The V and J ends lost 4 bases and 6 bases respectively, with 13 bases between them. The CDR3 bases are TGTGCCAGCTCACTGAGTGCCGGGATCAATGAGCAGTTCTTC. It specifies CASSLSAGINEQFF.

The V gene is TRBV28, the J gene TRBJ1-5; a weak D match, TRBD1 (6 bases). V was shortened by 2 bases and J by 0 bases, with 14 bases between the two germline ends. The CDR3 sequence is 17 residues long. Germline V gene data show CDR1 as MDHEN and CDR2 as SYDVKM. In DNA form, the CDR3 reads TGTGCCAGCAGTTTACTAGCCAGGGGATTTAGCAATCAGCCCCAGCATTTT. This sequence encodes CASSLLARGFSNQPQHF.

The CDR3 region has the DNA TGTGCCAGCAGTGAACCTTATAATGAACCCGGGACGGCTTACAATGAGCAGTTCTTC. This translates into CASSEPYNEPGTAYNEQFF. The chain carries TRBV2 and TRBJ2-1; tentatively, D is TRBD1 or TRBD2 (5 bases each). V was trimmed by 2 bases and J by 4 bases, leaving 24 bases between them. CDR1 is SNHLY and CDR2 is FYNNEI in the germline V gene. CDR3 size: 19 residues.

V usage is TRBV10-3 and J usage is TRBJ2-3; 10 bases map to TRBD2. Trimming removed 2 bases from V and 5 bases from J; junction bases left unmatched: 7. CDR1 and CDR2 from the germline V gene are ENHRY and SYGVKD. The CDR3 totals 16 residues. The CDR3 reads CAISERGSGRRDTQYF. As DNA, the CDR3 is TGTGCCATCAGTGAGAGGGGTAGCGGGAGGAGAGATACGCAGTATTTT.

The CDR3 spells CASSSIPPGNTEAFF. Written as DNA, the CDR3 is TGTGCCAGCAGTTCGATCCCGCCCGGCAACACTGAAGCTTTCTTT. The rearrangement joins TRBV27 to TRBJ1-1; D is unresolved. The CDR3 spans 15 residues. Germline-derived CDR1 and CDR2 are MNHEY and SMNVEV (reference sequence). The ends were cut back, 4 bases at V and 2 bases at J, with 14 bases in the middle.

This rearrangement joins TRBV16 to TRBJ1-5; D is perhaps TRBD1 (6 bases). CDR1 is KGHSY, CDR2 FQNENV, per germline. Trimming removed 0 bases from V and 7 bases from J, with 10 bases in between. The CDR3 runs 14 residues. CDR3 sequence (DNA): TGTGCCAGCAGCCAATCGGACAGTCTCCAGCCCCAGCATTTT. Encoded protein: CASSQSDSLQPQHF. Drawing the rest from reference TRBV16 and TRBJ1-5, the complete variable domain is GEEVAQTPKHLVRGEGQKAKLYCAPIKGHSYVFWYQQVLKNEFKFLISFQNENVFDETGMPKERFSAKCLPNSPCSLEIQATKLEDSAVYFCASSQSDSLQPQHFGDGTRLSIL.

The chain joins TRBV19 to TRBJ2-1, with 10 positions matching TRBD2. V was pared by 7 bases and J by 5 bases, with 11 bases of the junction left unmatched. Germline V gene lookup returns CDR1 LNHDA and CDR2 SQIVND (reference sequence). The CDR3 has 16 amino acids. The CDR3 DNA reads TGTGCCAGTACTGTACTAGCGGGACATGTCGACAATGAGCAGTTCTTC. Its protein is CASTVLAGHVDNEQFF.